This TCR beta chain is from a study of blood T cell repertoires in COVID-19. Background on the study: T cells, B-cell-depleted T cells, or PBMCs provided the cDNA or gDNA that served as material.

V shed 0 bases, J shed 3 bases, and the junction held 3 bases outside the gene matches. The CDR3 is made up of 16 amino acids. CDR1 SGHNT and CDR2 YYREEE come from the germline V gene (reference sequence). Per the original data handling: Amplification with reference gene primers provided the estimates of nucleated cell counts. Assay: immunoSEQ multiplex PCR; the TCRdb copy retains only in-frame clones and omits some. V and J calls and clone size are those listed in that table; D and trimming were worked out from the DNA. The repertoire includes about 120,000 clones, approximately 80% of them detected once, and about 12% sits in the top ten.

This TCR derives from a human donor in a cohort sampled during active COVID-19. Sequencing was performed on peripheral blood. The chain employs TRBV5-4 and TRBJ2-2, with TRBD2 matching 9 bases. CDR3 residues: CASSLVAGGYTGELFF. The DNA for the CDR3 is TGTGCCAGCAGCTTGGTTGCGGGGGGGTACACCGGGGAGCTGTTTTTT.